This T cell receptor (beta chain) was recovered during a study of CD8+CD57+ T cells in acquired aplastic anemia. Study at large: The mean DNA yield obtained from sorted CD4+ and CD8+ cells came to roughly 3.4 ug.

Genomic DNA acted as the template from which TCR beta VDJ combination and CDR3 sequence profiling were carried out. MiXCR was run by TCRdb on the reads, yielding one entry per CDR3 protein. The data contain about 160,000 distinct CDR3 sequences, approximately 44% of them singletons. V was clipped by 3 bases and J by 11 bases; unmatched bases: 4. CDR1 and CDR2 (germline): MNHEY, SMNVEV (reference sequence). The CDR3 has 12 amino acids. This clonotype was obtained from a human donor in good health. V gene TRBV27 combines with J gene TRBJ2-1; TRBD1 aligns across 7 bases. The specimen sequenced was sorted CD4+, CD8+, or CD8+CD57+ T cells (not recorded which) from PBMCs. CDR3 bases: TGTGCCAGCAGTTTTAGGGGACAGAAGCAGTTCTTC. Translation gives CASSFRGQKQFF.